Below are 26 T cell receptor beta chains sequenced from a single sample in a study of control samples from healthy donors and cancer patients. The table came from immunoSEQ multiplex PCR; TCRdb's copy has only in-frame clones and leaves some out. The repertoire holds 130,000 or so clones, with just under 95% as singletons. The sequenced sample consisted of blood. Source of these receptors: a man between 18 and 35 years old in good health.

This chain uses TRBV10-1 with TRBJ2-5, with D possibly TRBD2 on 6 matching bases. Per germline, CDR1 WNHNN and CDR2 SYGVQD (reference sequence). The CDR3 loop spans 14 amino acids. V lost 1 base, J lost 3 bases, and 9 bases lay in between. DNA of the CDR3: TGCGCCAGCAGTGAGTGGCGGGGAGAAGAGACCCAGTACTTC. Its protein product is CASSEWRGEETQYF.

The J gene is TRBJ2-5, the V gene TRBV29-1; D may be TRBD1 (6 bases). This CDR3 is built from 12 residues. Trimming took off 7 bases at V and 7 bases at J, with 16 bases between the two ends. Per germline, CDR1 SQVTM and CDR2 ANQGSEA. The CDR3 DNA sequence: TGCAGCGGGGGGCAGGGTACGGGGACCCAGTACTTC. Protein product: CSGGQGTGTQYF.

The V and J genes are TRBV21-1 and TRBJ1-5; the D call in the table, TRBD1, was not verified against the DNA. TRBV21-1 is classified as a pseudogene. This CDR3 contains 18 residues. The CDR3 here is CASSKEDKRTGVNQPQHF. In DNA, the CDR3 is TGTGCCAGCAGCAAAGAGGACAAGCGGACAGGGGTCAATCAGCCCCAGCATTTT.

The CDR3 DNA sequence: TGTGCCAGCAGTGAAGCGGGGCCTAGCACAGATACGCAGTATTTT. Its translation: CASSEAGPSTDTQYF. The rearrangement uses TRBV6-1 and TRBJ2-3, with D maybe TRBD1 (5 bases). Germline values: CDR1 MNHNS, CDR2 SASEGT. This CDR3 contains 15 residues. The V gene lost 0 bases and the J gene lost 0 bases, with 7 bases spanning the gap.

The rearrangement joins TRBV19 to TRBJ1-6; possibly TRBD1 for D (5 bases). V lost 4 bases and J 11 bases, leaving 15 bases between the germline ends. This CDR3 comprises 14 residues. Germline V gene data show CDR1 as LNHDA and CDR2 as SQIVND (reference sequence). This CDR3 reads CASSTPYGGAPLHF. The CDR3 DNA reads as TGTGCCAGTAGTACTCCCTATGGGGGTGCACCCCTCCACTTT.

This sequence joins TRBV7-9 and TRBJ1-2; D unresolved. V was pared by 5 bases and J by 14 bases, with 21 bases between. Germline V CDR1 and CDR2: SEHNR, FQNEAQ (reference sequence). The CDR3 spans 13 residues. CDR3 sequence (DNA): TGTGCCAGCAGCCCCGTCGGGTCGGTTGGAGGGACCTTC. It is translated as CASSPVGSVGGTF.

V gene TRBV7-9 combines with J gene TRBJ1-2; D is undetermined. The CDR3 is 14 residues long. CDR1 SEHNR and CDR2 FQNEAQ come from the germline V gene (reference sequence). V shed 5 bases and J shed 10 bases, with 20 bases lying between them. The CDR3 spells CASSPTLKGAFYTF. Here the CDR3 DNA reads TGTGCCAGCAGCCCCACATTAAAGGGAGCTTTCTACACCTTC.

This chain connects TRBV29-1 to TRBJ2-3; D is ambiguous. There are 12 residues in the CDR3. The V gene's germline CDR1 is SQVTM and CDR2 ANQGSEA. Deletions cut 1 base from V and 1 base from J, with 3 bases between. The DNA of the CDR3 is TGCAGCGTTGAAGTCGGCACAGATACGCAGTATTTT. Amino acid sequence: CSVEVGTDTQYF.

V usage is TRBV9 and J usage is TRBJ1-1, with a possible D match to TRBD1 (6 bases). V was cut by 0 bases and J by 1 base, with 10 bases left in between. The length of the CDR3 is 15 residues. From germline, CDR1 is SGDLS and CDR2 YYNGEE. The CDR3 sequence is CASSVAPTGNTEAFF. The CDR3 bases are TGTGCCAGCAGCGTAGCGCCGACAGGGAACACTGAAGCTTTCTTT. The whole variable domain, filled in from reference TRBV9 and TRBJ1-1, reads DSGVTQTPKHLITATGQRVTLRCSPRSGDLSVYWYQQSLDQGLQFLIQYYNGEERAKGNILERFSAQQFPDLHSELNLSSLELGDSALYFCASSVAPTGNTEAFFGQGTRLTVV.

The chain carries TRBV7-2 and TRBJ1-1; 10 bases match TRBD1. Looked up from germline, CDR1 is SGHTA and CDR2 is FQGNSA. The V segment lost 8 bases and the J segment 7 bases; nucleotides outside the gene matches: 13. The CDR3 covers 15 residues. Here the CDR3 DNA reads TGTGCCAGCCGGCGGGACAGGGGATATCCCGTTGAAGCTTTCTTT. This encodes CASRRDRGYPVEAFF.

The gene calls are TRBV25-1 and TRBJ2-5; no definite D call. The CDR3 sequence is 15 residues long. Per germline, CDR1 MGHDK and CDR2 SYGVNS. The germline V and J ends were trimmed by 1 base and 2 bases, with 11 bases remaining between them. DNA for the CDR3: TGTGCCAGCAGTGAATTCACGACCGAGCAAGAGACCCAGTACTTC. As protein: CASSEFTTEQETQYF.

This chain connects TRBV12-5 to TRBJ2-7, with TRBD1 identical over 8 bases. V trimming: 1 base; J trimming: 1 base; junction bases outside the gene matches: 6. Germline-derived CDR1 and CDR2 are LGHNT and FRNRAP. The CDR3 consists of 16 residues. CDR3 loop: CASGLAAGTGSYEQYF. CDR3 DNA sequence: TGTGCTAGTGGTTTGGCAGCCGGGACAGGATCCTACGAGCAGTACTTC.

The V call is TRBV7-9, the J call TRBJ2-7; 8 bases match TRBD2. The CDR3 contains 14 residues. Per germline, CDR1 SEHNR and CDR2 FQNEAQ (reference sequence). V was clipped by 5 bases and J by 4 bases; unmatched bases: 7. The DNA for the CDR3 is TGTGCCAGCAGCCCCGGACTAGCCGGTTACGAGCAGTACTTC. This codes for CASSPGLAGYEQYF.

The rearrangement joins TRBV13 to TRBJ1-2; 9 bases fit TRBD1. The CDR3 loop spans 15 amino acids. The junction had 5 bases not matched to a gene; V was cut back by 2 bases and J by 4 bases. CDR1 is PRHDT, CDR2 FYEKMQ, per germline (reference sequence). The CDR3 sequence is CASSLPGTGLYGYTF. DNA for the CDR3: TGTGCCAGCAGCTTACCCGGGACAGGGCTCTATGGCTACACCTTC.

This sequence joins TRBV15 and TRBJ2-3; D is unclear. CDR1 is LNHNV and CDR2 is YYDKDF in the germline V gene (reference sequence). Trimming cost V 4 bases and J 1 base, with 12 bases left between them. The CDR3 sequence is 15 residues long. The CDR3 loop is CATSISPFGTDTQYF. The CDR3, as DNA: TGTGCCACCAGCATTAGCCCCTTTGGCACAGATACGCAGTATTTT.

The rearrangement links TRBV18 to TRBJ1-2, with a weak D call TRBD1 (6 bases). CDR3 size: 13 residues. Germline lookup yields CDR1 KGHSH and CDR2 LQKENI. V lost 3 bases, J lost 3 bases, and 8 bases lay in between. CDR3: CASSPGAHYGYTF. The CDR3 bases are TGTGCCAGCTCACCGGGGGCCCACTATGGCTACACCTTC.

This chain joins TRBV13 and TRBJ2-3; 7 bases line up with TRBD1. The trim removed 1 base at V and 12 bases at J, leaving 4 bases unmatched. Looked up from germline, CDR1 is PRHDT and CDR2 is FYEKMQ (reference sequence). The CDR3 totals 12 residues. The CDR3 region is CASSLDRGFQYF. Here the CDR3 DNA reads TGTGCCAGCAGCTTAGACAGGGGTTTTCAGTATTTT.

The chain couples TRBV18 to TRBJ2-7, with D hard to call. The V end lost 1 base, the J end lost 7 bases, and 8 bases lay between the germline ends. The CDR3 is 12 amino acids. Looked up from germline, CDR1 is KGHSH and CDR2 is LQKENI. The CDR3 DNA reads TGTGCCAGCTCACCACGGGGTGGTGAGCAGTACTTC. It yields the protein CASSPRGGEQYF.

V is TRBV7-2 and J is TRBJ2-7; 8 positions match TRBD1. Trimming at V came to 2 bases and at J to 2 bases, leaving 2 bases not matched to a gene. Germline assignment: CDR1 SGHTA and CDR2 FQGNSA. CDR3 size: 14 residues. The CDR3 loop reads CASSLQGAPYEQYF. DNA of the CDR3: TGTGCCAGCAGCTTACAGGGGGCTCCCTACGAGCAGTACTTC.

The V and J genes are TRBV9 and TRBJ2-3, with D tentatively TRBD2 (5 bases). Germline V gene data show CDR1 as SGDLS and CDR2 as YYNGEE. The CDR3 loop spans 15 amino acids. The V and J ends lost 1 base and 0 bases respectively, with 9 bases between them. The CDR3 here is CASSVTSGSTDTQYF. The CDR3 region has the DNA TGTGCCAGCAGCGTAACCAGCGGAAGCACAGATACGCAGTATTTT.

This clone was found a few times. This chain connects TRBV13 to TRBJ2-1; 9 bases are a match to TRBD2. CDR3 length equals 13 residues. With V trimmed by 7 bases and J by 9 bases, 7 bases remained unmatched. The germline gives CDR1 PRHDT, CDR2 FYEKMQ (reference sequence). The CDR3 loop reads CASTRTSAFEQFF. The CDR3 bases are TGTGCCAGCACCCGGACTAGCGCTTTTGAGCAGTTCTTC.

The chain employs TRBV14 and TRBJ2-1, with D possibly TRBD2 on 5 matching bases. V was shortened by 4 bases and J by 4 bases, with 17 bases between the two germline ends. The CDR3 runs to 16 residues. Per germline, CDR1 SGHDN and CDR2 FVKESK. The CDR3: CASSREGPSSYNEQFF. The CDR3 bases are TGTGCCAGCAGCCGTGAGGGTCCTAGTAGTTACAATGAGCAGTTCTTC.

This chain joins TRBV15 and TRBJ2-7, with 13 bases lining up with TRBD2. Looked up from germline, CDR1 is LNHNV and CDR2 is YYDKDF (reference sequence). V gave up 5 bases and J gave up 7 bases; unmatched junction bases: 8. The CDR3 is 15 residues long. CDR3 in DNA: TGTGCCACCAGCCCGACTAGCGGGGGGCTGAGGGAGCAGTACTTC. Translation gives CATSPTSGGLREQYF.

This clone has only one observation. J is TRBJ2-3 and V is TRBV5-1; unclear D gene. Trimming shortened V by 1 base and J by 1 base, and 10 bases separated the two germline ends. The CDR3 is made up of 15 amino acids. The V gene's germline CDR1 is SGHRS and CDR2 YFSETQ. The CDR3 region has the DNA TGCGCCAGCAGCTTGACGGGCGTTCGCACAGATACGCAGTATTTT. It encodes CASSLTGVRTDTQYF.

The V and J genes are TRBV18 and TRBJ2-1, with TRBD1 identical over 10 bases. The CDR3 runs 14 residues. V lost 2 bases, J lost 8 bases, and 3 bases stayed unmatched. The germline V gene encodes CDR1 KGHSH and CDR2 LQKENI. CDR3 in DNA: TGTGCCAGCTCACCAGGGACAGGGGTGGATGAGCAGTTCTTC. Protein: CASSPGTGVDEQFF.

The chain links TRBV15 to TRBJ1-5; 7 bases align to TRBD1. The CDR3 has 18 amino acids. Germline CDR1 is LNHNV and CDR2 is YYDKDF (reference sequence). Trimming removed 0 bases from V and 6 bases from J; junction bases left unmatched: 14. The CDR3 here is CATSRDRWADREGQPQHF. Here the CDR3 DNA reads TGTGCCACCAGCAGAGATAGATGGGCCGACAGGGAGGGTCAGCCCCAGCATTTT.